One TCR beta chain is described in this entry. Vbeta (60) and Jbeta (13) primers were used in the PCR. Profiled with immunoSEQ multiplex PCR; TCRdb holds only in-frame clones, not every one. Here the sample spans 95,000 to 150,000 clones, nearly 80% being singletons. These data come from a study of cytomegalovirus exposure and HLA in healthy donors. This sequence originates from a woman between 25 and 40 years old in good health and CMV-seropositive. The sample comprised PBMCs.

CDR3 nucleotide sequence: TGTGCCACCCGTAAGGACAGATACGTCGAGCAGTACTTC. Its protein product is CATRKDRYVEQYF. The V and J genes are TRBV15 and TRBJ2-5; maybe TRBD1 (6 bases). The J call could be wrong; TRBJ2-7 is a better fit for the DNA end. The CDR3 runs to 13 residues. Germline values: CDR1 LNHNV, CDR2 YYDKDF (reference sequence).